The 8 T cell receptor beta chains below come from one sample, sequenced in a study of CD8 T cells in Susac syndrome. Random hexamers primed reverse transcription of about 0.45 to 1 ug RNA. TCRdb used MiXCR to reprocess the immunoSEQ multiplex PCR reads, holding one entry per CDR3 protein. The sample lists about 180,000 distinct CDR3 sequences; 85% to 95% were seen once. Input material: CD8+ T cells from PBMCs. The source of these receptors is a human donor with multiple sclerosis.

The V and J genes are TRBV27 and TRBJ2-7; perhaps TRBD1 as D (5 bases). Germline CDR1 and CDR2: MNHEY and SMNVEV (reference sequence). Trimming took off 8 bases at V and 3 bases at J, with 14 bases between the two ends. The CDR3 is made up of 13 amino acids. The CDR3 DNA reads TGTGCCAGCTCCTTGACAGCCCACTACGAGCAGTACTTC. Residues: CASSLTAHYEQYF.

The chain uses TRBV27 and TRBJ1-2; 7 positions agree with TRBD1. The CDR3 has 13 residues. Germline V CDR1 and CDR2: MNHEY, SMNVEV (reference sequence). The J segment lost 6 bases and the V segment lost 6 bases, leaving 7 bases of the junction unmatched. CDR3 region: CASSPITGDGYTF. For the CDR3, the DNA is TGTGCCAGCAGCCCTATTACAGGGGATGGCTACACCTTC.

This rearrangement joins TRBV24-1 to TRBJ1-5, with a tentative D call TRBD1 (5 bases). Trimming removed 4 bases from V and 5 bases from J, with 11 bases in between. The CDR3 loop spans 14 amino acids. In germline, CDR1 is KGHDR, CDR2 SFDVKD. CDR3 sequence (DNA): TGTGCCACCAGTGAGCAGGGAGTCTATCAGCCCCAGCATTTT. Translating gives CATSEQGVYQPQHF.

The V gene is TRBV11-2, the J gene TRBJ2-3; 7 bases agree with TRBD2. Per the germline V gene, CDR1 is SGHAT and CDR2 is FQNNGV. V gave up 5 bases and J gave up 3 bases; unmatched junction bases: 17. There are 18 residues in the CDR3. This CDR3 reads CASSSPVSGRGETDTQYF. The CDR3 DNA follows: TGTGCCAGCAGCAGCCCCGTGAGCGGACGGGGGGAGACAGATACGCAGTATTTT.

The V and J genes are TRBV14 and TRBJ2-7; tentatively, D is TRBD2 (6 bases). Trimming shortened V by 4 bases and J by 5 bases, and 18 bases separated the two germline ends. The germline gives CDR1 SGHDN, CDR2 FVKESK. The CDR3 loop spans 15 amino acids. The CDR3 sequence: CASSRGVESPDEQYF. In nucleotides, the CDR3 is TGTGCCAGCAGCCGGGGGGTTGAGAGTCCGGACGAGCAGTACTTC.

The J gene is TRBJ1-5, the V gene TRBV25-1; D gene unclear. Germline assignment: CDR1 MGHDK and CDR2 SYGVNS. The CDR3 is 14 residues long. V was shortened by 2 bases and J by 3 bases, with 8 bases between the two germline ends. CDR3 in DNA: TGTGCCAGCAGTGAAATGGCAGTCAATCAGCCCCAGCATTTT. Protein: CASSEMAVNQPQHF. The full variable domain, rest sourced from reference TRBV25-1 and TRBJ1-5, is EADIYQTPRYLVIGTGKKITLECSQTMGHDKMYWYQQDPGMELHLIHYSYGVNSTEKGDLSSESTVSRIRTEHFPLTLESARPSHTSQYLCASSEMAVNQPQHFGDGTRLSIL.

The chain links TRBV2 to TRBJ1-2; 8 nucleotides match TRBD1. Germline-derived CDR1 and CDR2 are SNHLY and FYNNEI. CDR3 length: 11 amino acids. Trimming cost V 6 bases and J 14 bases; bases outside gene matches: 8. Here the CDR3 reads CASRGGQGFTF. CDR3 DNA sequence: TGTGCCAGCAGAGGTGGACAGGGCTTTACCTTC.

This rearrangement joins TRBV28 to TRBJ1-2; 8 positions match TRBD1. Unmatched junction bases numbered 11, after V lost 5 bases and J lost 6 bases. From germline, CDR1 is MDHEN and CDR2 SYDVKM. The CDR3 runs to 15 residues. DNA of the CDR3: TGTGCCAGCAGTCATCTCCCAGGGGGCGAGGATGGCTACACCTTC. It encodes CASSHLPGGEDGYTF.